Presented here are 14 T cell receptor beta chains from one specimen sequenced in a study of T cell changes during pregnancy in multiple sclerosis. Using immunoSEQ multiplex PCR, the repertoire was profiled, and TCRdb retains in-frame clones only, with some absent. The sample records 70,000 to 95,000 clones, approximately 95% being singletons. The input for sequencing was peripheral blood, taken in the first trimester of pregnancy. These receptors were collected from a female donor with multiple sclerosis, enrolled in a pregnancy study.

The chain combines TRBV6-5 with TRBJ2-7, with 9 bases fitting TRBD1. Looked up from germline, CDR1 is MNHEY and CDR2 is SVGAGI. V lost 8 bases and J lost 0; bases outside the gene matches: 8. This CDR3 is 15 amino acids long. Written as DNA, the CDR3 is TGTGCCAGCGCCACAGGGGGCCGCAGCTCCTACGAGCAGTACTTC. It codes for CASATGGRSSYEQYF.

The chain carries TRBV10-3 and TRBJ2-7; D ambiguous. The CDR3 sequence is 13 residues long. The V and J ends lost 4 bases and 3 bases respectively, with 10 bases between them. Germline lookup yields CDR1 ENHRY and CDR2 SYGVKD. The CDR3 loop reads CAISAILNYEQYF. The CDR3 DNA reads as TGTGCCATCAGTGCTATCCTTAACTACGAGCAGTACTTC.

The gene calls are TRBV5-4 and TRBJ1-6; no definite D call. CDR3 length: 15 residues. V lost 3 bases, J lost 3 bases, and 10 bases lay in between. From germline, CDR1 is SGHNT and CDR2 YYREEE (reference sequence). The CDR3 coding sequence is TGTGCCAGCAGCTGGGAGGCCATCTATAATTCACCCCTCCACTTT. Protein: CASSWEAIYNSPLHF.

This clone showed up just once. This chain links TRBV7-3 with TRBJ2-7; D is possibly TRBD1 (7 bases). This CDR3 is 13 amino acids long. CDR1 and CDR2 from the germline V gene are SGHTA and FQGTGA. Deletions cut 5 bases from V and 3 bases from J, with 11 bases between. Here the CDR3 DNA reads TGTGCCAGCAGCCTCCAGGGGGGCTACGAGCAGTACTTC. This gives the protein CASSLQGGYEQYF.

The chain's CDR3 is CASSPLDRGTEAFF. The CDR3, as DNA: TGTGCCAGCTCACCACTGGATAGGGGGACTGAAGCTTTCTTT. V gene TRBV18 combines with J gene TRBJ1-1, with a possible D match to TRBD1 (6 bases). V was trimmed by 1 base and J by 5 bases, leaving 11 bases between them. The CDR3 contains 14 residues. Germline CDR1 reads KGHSH; CDR2 reads LQKENI.

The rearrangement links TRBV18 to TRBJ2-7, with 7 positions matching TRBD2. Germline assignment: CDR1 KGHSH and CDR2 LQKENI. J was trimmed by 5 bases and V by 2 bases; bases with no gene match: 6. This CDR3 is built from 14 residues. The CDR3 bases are TGTGCCAGCTCACCATGGGGAGGGCTAGACGAGCAGTACTTC. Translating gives CASSPWGGLDEQYF.

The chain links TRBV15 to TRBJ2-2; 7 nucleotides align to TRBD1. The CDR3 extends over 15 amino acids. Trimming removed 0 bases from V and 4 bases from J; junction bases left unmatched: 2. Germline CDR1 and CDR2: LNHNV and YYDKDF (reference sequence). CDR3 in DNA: TGTGCCACCAGCAGAGATGGGGACAGCACCGGGGAGCTGTTTTTT. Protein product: CATSRDGDSTGELFF.

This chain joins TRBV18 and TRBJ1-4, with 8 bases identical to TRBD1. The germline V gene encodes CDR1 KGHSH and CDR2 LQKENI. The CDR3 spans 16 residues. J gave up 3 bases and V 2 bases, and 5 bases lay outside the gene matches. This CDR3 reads CASSPSGQGANEKLFF. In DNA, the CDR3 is TGTGCCAGCTCACCATCTGGACAGGGAGCTAATGAAAAACTGTTTTTT.

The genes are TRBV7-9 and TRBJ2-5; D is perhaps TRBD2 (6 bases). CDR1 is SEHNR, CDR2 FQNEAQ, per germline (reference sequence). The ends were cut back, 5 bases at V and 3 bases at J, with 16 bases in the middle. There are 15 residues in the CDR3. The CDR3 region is CASSRRGVEEETQYF. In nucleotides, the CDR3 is TGTGCCAGCAGCCGGAGGGGTGTTGAAGAAGAGACCCAGTACTTC.

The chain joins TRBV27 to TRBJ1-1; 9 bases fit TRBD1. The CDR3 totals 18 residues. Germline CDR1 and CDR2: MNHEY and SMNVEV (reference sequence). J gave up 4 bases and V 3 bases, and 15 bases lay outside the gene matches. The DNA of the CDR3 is TGTGCCAGCAGTTTCGTTGTCACGGACAGGGGCTGGGGCACTGAAGCTTTCTTT. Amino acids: CASSFVVTDRGWGTEAFF.

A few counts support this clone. The CDR3 DNA sequence: TGTGCCAGTAGTATAGGTCCAGGGGTGATTCAGCCCCAGCATTTT. Protein: CASSIGPGVIQPQHF. The chain links TRBV19 to TRBJ1-5; tentatively, D is TRBD1 (6 bases). CDR1 LNHDA and CDR2 SQIVND come from the germline V gene (reference sequence). Trimming cost V 1 base and J 6 bases, with 13 bases left between them. The CDR3 is made up of 15 amino acids.

In DNA, the CDR3 is TGCGCCAGCAGCCAGGTTCCGGGGACTGGCGGCTACACCTTC. It is translated as CASSQVPGTGGYTF. The rearrangement joins TRBV4-1 to TRBJ1-2; possible D gene TRBD1, 5 bases. Between the trimmed V and J ends, which lost 3 bases and 8 bases, there was a span of 16 bases. In germline, CDR1 is MGHRA, CDR2 YSYEKL. The CDR3 is made up of 14 amino acids.

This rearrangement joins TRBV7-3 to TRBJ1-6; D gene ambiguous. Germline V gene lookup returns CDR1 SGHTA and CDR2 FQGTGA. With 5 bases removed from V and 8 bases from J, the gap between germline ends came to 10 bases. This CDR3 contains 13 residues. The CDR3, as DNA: TGTGCCAGCAGCCTGACTACTTATTCACCCCTCCACTTT. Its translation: CASSLTTYSPLHF.

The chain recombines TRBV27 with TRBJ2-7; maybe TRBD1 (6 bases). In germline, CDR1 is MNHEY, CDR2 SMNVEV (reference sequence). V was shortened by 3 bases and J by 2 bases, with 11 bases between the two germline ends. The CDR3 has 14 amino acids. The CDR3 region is CASSLWGPAYEQYF. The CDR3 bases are TGTGCCAGCAGTTTGTGGGGGCCCGCCTACGAGCAGTACTTC.